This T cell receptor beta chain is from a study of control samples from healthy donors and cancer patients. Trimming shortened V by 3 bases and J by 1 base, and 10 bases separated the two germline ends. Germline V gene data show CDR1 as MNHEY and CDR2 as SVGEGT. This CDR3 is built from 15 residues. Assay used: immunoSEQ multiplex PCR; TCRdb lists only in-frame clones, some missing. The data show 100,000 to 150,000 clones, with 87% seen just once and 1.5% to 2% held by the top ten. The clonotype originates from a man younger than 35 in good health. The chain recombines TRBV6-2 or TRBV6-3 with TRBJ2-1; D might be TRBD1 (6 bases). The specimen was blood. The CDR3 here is CASSYGTHSYNEQFF. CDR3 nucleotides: TGTGCCAGCAGTTATGGGACACATTCCTACAATGAGCAGTTCTTC.